This T cell receptor (beta chain) was recorded in a study of blood T cell repertoires in COVID-19. This table comes from immunoSEQ multiplex PCR, and its TCRdb copy is limited to in-frame clones, with some not included. The sample lists over 45,000 clones; 73% were seen once. There are 15 residues in the CDR3. The germline V gene has CDR1 MNHNS and CDR2 SASEGT. V lost 1 base to trimming and J lost 2 bases, with 9 bases between them. This clonotype was obtained from a woman aged 45 to 65 with active or convalescent COVID-19. V and J are TRBV6-1 and TRBJ1-5; D is possibly TRBD1 (6 bases). Sequences were obtained from peripheral blood. CDR3 in amino acids: CASSEVGGGNQPQHF. DNA for the CDR3: TGTGCCAGCAGTGAAGTTGGGGGCGGCAATCAGCCCCAGCATTTT.